This T cell receptor (beta chain) derives from a study of T cells in Graves' hyperthyroidism and ophthalmopathy. Authors of the study amplified TCR beta CDR3 regions from RNA transcripts. An initial round of RT-PCR targeting the TCR CDR3 relied on the HTBI primer set. TCRdb processed the multiplex PCR reads anew with MiXCR; each CDR3 protein has one entry. The data show about 210,000 distinct CDR3 sequences, approximately 20% seen once. Germline assignment: CDR1 DFQATT and CDR2 SNEGSKA (reference sequence). V was trimmed by 6 bases and J by 4 bases, leaving 15 bases between them. The CDR3 is made up of 13 amino acids.

The sequence was obtained from a man aged 35 to 55 with Graves' hyperthyroidism. The chain combines TRBV20-1 with TRBJ1-1; D is unclear. The sequenced sample consisted of blood. For the CDR3, the DNA is TGCAGTGCCCCTCGCCGAGGAGGCACTGAAGCTTTCTTT. This codes for CSAPRRGGTEAFF.